This record looks at one TCR beta chain sequence and its context. Antigen specificity is unknown. Time point given: approximately 12 months of natalizumab therapy. All PML patients were female, and all patients had earlier interferon beta. The sample comes from a study of multiple sclerosis patients with progressive multifocal leukoencephalopathy. General observations from the study: No common TRBV or TRBJ usage or pairing appeared at PML. Less diverse TRB repertoires were suggested in most PML patients. PML-onset expanded TRB clones were detectable before and during natalizumab therapy.

Looked up from germline, CDR1 is SGHVS and CDR2 is FQNEAQ. The CDR3 extends over 16 amino acids. Trimming pared 5 bases from V and 1 base from J, leaving 17 bases between. TCRdb keeps only in-frame clones here, not all; method: immunoSEQ multiplex PCR. Altogether 20,000 to 30,000 clones are present, less than 95% being singletons, with the ten largest covering 2% to 2.5%. Sequenced material: PBMCs, taken from a patient treated with natalizumab. The TCR originated in a man aged 25 to 40 with multiple sclerosis. This chain joins TRBV7-8 and TRBJ1-1; D is unclear. The CDR3 loop reads CASSTLSGRPNTEAFF. CDR3 nucleotides: TGTGCCAGCAGCACCCTCTCCGGACGGCCGAACACTGAAGCTTTCTTT.